What follows are 8 T cell receptor beta chains derived from one specimen sequenced in a study of blood T cells in healthy people across ages. The use of a sample-barcoded 5' primer and a J-beta primer mix characterized a second PCR of about 7 to 12 cycles. TCRdb passed the 5' RACE reads through MiXCR, listing each CDR3 protein once. In the table there are 700,000 to 900,000 distinct CDR3 sequences, about 48% of which are singletons. The sample taken for sequencing was blood. These receptor sequences come from a man older than 75 in good health.

The genes are TRBV6-1 and TRBJ2-3, with 7 bases that match TRBD1. CDR1 and CDR2 (germline): MNHNS, SASEGT. This CDR3 contains 13 residues. The ends lost 10 bases at V and 1 base at J; junction bases unmatched: 5. CDR3 residues: CANRGEGTDTQYF. The CDR3, as DNA: TGTGCCAACAGGGGAGAAGGCACAGATACGCAGTATTTT.

The chain carries TRBV29-1 and TRBJ2-2, with 7 bases fitting TRBD2. The germline V gene encodes CDR1 SQVTM and CDR2 ANQGSEA. The CDR3 contains 15 residues. Trimming took 0 bases from V and 5 from J; bases not matched to a gene: 6. For the CDR3, the DNA is TGCAGCGTTGAAGAAGCCGCGCGGGGGACCGGGGAGCTGTTTTTT. Amino acid sequence: CSVEEAARGTGELFF.

The gene calls are TRBV2 and TRBJ2-5, with D perhaps given as TRBD1 or TRBD2 (5 bases each). V lost 3 bases and J lost 2, with 10 bases in between. Germline V gene sequence: CDR1 SNHLY, CDR2 FYNNEI. The CDR3 covers 14 residues. The CDR3 loop is CASSDGTAQETQYF. CDR3 bases: TGTGCCAGCAGTGACGGGACGGCACAAGAGACCCAGTACTTC.

As concerns this clonotype: At one boundary the junction diverges from the germline segment, which might be a read error. V and J are TRBV27 and TRBJ2-7, with D possibly TRBD1 on 6 matching bases. The CDR3 extends over 15 amino acids. The germline V gene encodes CDR1 MNHEY and CDR2 SMNVEV (reference sequence). CDR3 protein: CANSLMGQGFDEQYF. CDR3 DNA: TGTGCCAACAGTTTAATGGGGCAGGGGTTCGACGAGCAGTACTTC.

The rearrangement links TRBV29-1 to TRBJ2-7, with D unclear. The CDR3 loop spans 12 amino acids. V was cut by 6 bases and J by 3 bases, with 12 bases left in between. Germline assignment: CDR1 SQVTM and CDR2 ANQGSEA. CDR3: CSVSQPNYEQYF. CDR3 DNA: TGCAGCGTCTCTCAACCAAACTACGAGCAGTACTTC.

This clonotype has a single count. The chain combines TRBV7-3 with TRBJ2-3, with 13 bases fitting TRBD2. CDR1 and CDR2 (germline): SGHTA, FQGTGA. The V gene end was trimmed by 4 bases and the J gene end by 8 bases; junction bases not matched to a gene: 9. The CDR3 length is 16 residues. The CDR3 loop reads CASSSRLAGGGGTQYF. For the CDR3, the DNA is TGTGCCAGCAGCTCGCGACTAGCGGGGGGAGGGGGTACGCAGTATTTT.

The sample holds a few counts of this clonotype. This chain links TRBV3-1 with TRBJ1-1, with D perhaps TRBD1 (6 bases). The CDR3 is 14 amino acids. CDR1 is LGHDT and CDR2 is YNNKEL in the germline V gene (reference sequence). Trimming pared 3 bases from V and 4 bases from J, leaving 12 bases between. The CDR3 DNA reads as TGTGCCAGCAGCCAGACAGGATCCTTCACTGAAGCTTTCTTT. This translates into CASSQTGSFTEAFF.

This clonotype was seen a single time. The chain carries TRBV5-1 and TRBJ1-1; D gene ambiguous. CDR1 is SGHRS and CDR2 is YFSETQ in the germline V gene. Trimming stripped 4 bases from V and 6 bases from J, with 13 bases between. This CDR3 contains 13 residues. The CDR3 spells CASSPDPGAEAFF. Written as DNA, the CDR3 is TGCGCCAGCAGCCCGGACCCCGGGGCTGAAGCTTTCTTT.